These 9 T cell receptor beta chains originate from one sample sequenced in a study of blood T cell repertoires in COVID-19. Repertoires were generated with immunoSEQ multiplex PCR, while TCRdb's copy carries only in-frame clones and drops some. This sample yields roughly 150,000 clones, of which about four fifths are seen a single time; 1.5% to 2% belongs to the top ten. Sequenced: PBMCs or T cells enriched from blood (not recorded which). All receptors derive from a woman between 18 and 30 years old who had been exposed to COVID-19.

The rearrangement links TRBV7-3 to TRBJ2-5; 9 nucleotides agree with TRBD2. The ends lost 1 base at V and 9 bases at J; junction bases unmatched: 6. Germline V gene data show CDR1 as SGHTA and CDR2 as FQGTGA. The CDR3 contains 14 residues. The chain's CDR3 is CASSLSSGGQAQYF. CDR3 nucleotides: TGTGCCAGCAGCTTAAGTAGCGGGGGCCAGGCCCAGTACTTC.

V is TRBV4-2 and J is TRBJ2-2; 8 positions agree with TRBD2. V shed 6 bases, J shed 2 bases, and the junction held 8 bases outside the gene matches. CDR1 and CDR2 from the germline V gene are LGHNA and YNFKEQ. This CDR3 comprises 16 residues. CDR3: CASRRSGSLNTGELFF. DNA of the CDR3: TGTGCCAGCAGGCGAAGCGGGAGTTTAAACACCGGGGAGCTGTTTTTT.

The sample holds one count of this clone. The J gene is TRBJ2-1, the V gene TRBV3-1 (or the pseudogene TRBV3-2); 10 bases are a match to TRBD1. V shed 0 bases and J 2 bases; nucleotides not matched to a gene: 16. The CDR3 length is 21 residues. Germline V CDR1 and CDR2: LGHDT, YNNKEL (reference sequence). CDR3 region: CASSQEVRGQGVLGTYNEQFF. As DNA, the CDR3 is TGTGCCAGCAGCCAAGAAGTTAGAGGACAGGGGGTTCTGGGAACCTACAATGAGCAGTTCTTC.

The CDR3 nucleotides read TGTGCCAGCAGTGAAGTGGACTGGGGAGGCTACACCTTC. Translation: CASSEVDWGGYTF. The chain links TRBV6-1 to TRBJ1-2; D is ambiguous. With 1 base removed from V and 8 bases from J, the gap between germline ends came to 11 bases. This CDR3 has 13 amino acids. In germline, CDR1 is MNHNS, CDR2 SASEGT.

This clone was counted a single time. This chain uses TRBV6-5 with TRBJ2-7; TRBD1 is a possible D gene (6 bases). The ends were cut back, 1 base at V and 2 bases at J, with 9 bases in the middle. In germline, CDR1 is MNHEY, CDR2 SVGAGI. This CDR3 is built from 14 residues. CDR3: CASSYYGGPYEQYF. CDR3 bases: TGTGCCAGCAGTTACTATGGGGGCCCCTACGAGCAGTACTTC.

A note on this clone: The same CDR3 is also encoded by other DNA sequences in this sample. The chain has TRBV18 and TRBJ1-3, with D possibly TRBD1 on 5 matching bases. Per the germline V gene, CDR1 is KGHSH and CDR2 is LQKENI. The CDR3 totals 13 residues. Trimming cost V 2 bases and J 3 bases, with 5 bases left between them. CDR3: CASSPDSGNTIYF. The CDR3 DNA is TGTGCCAGCTCACCAGACAGTGGAAACACCATATATTTT. Full variable domain (outside the CDR3, taken from reference TRBV18 and TRBJ1-3): NAGVMQNPRHLVRRRGQEARLRCSPMKGHSHVYWYRQLPEEGLKFMVYLQKENIIDESGMPKERFSAEFPKEGPSILRIQQVVRGDSAAYFCASSPDSGNTIYFGEGSWLTVV.

V and J are TRBV27 and TRBJ2-3; maybe TRBD1 (6 bases). The CDR3 runs 15 residues. V lost 6 bases and J lost 1, with 14 bases in between. Germline V CDR1 and CDR2: MNHEY, SMNVEV (reference sequence). The CDR3 loop is CASSQPRTGTDTQYF. The CDR3 bases are TGTGCCAGCAGCCAGCCCCGGACAGGCACAGATACGCAGTATTTT.

The chain carries TRBV7-8 and TRBJ2-7, with TRBD1 identical over 11 bases. With 5 bases clipped from V and 1 base from J, the junction kept 7 bases outside the gene matches. Looked up from germline, CDR1 is SGHVS and CDR2 is FQNEAQ. The CDR3 is made up of 16 amino acids. This chain's CDR3 is CASSQSRDRGSYEQYF. CDR3 coding DNA: TGTGCCAGCAGCCAAAGCCGGGACAGGGGGTCCTACGAGCAGTACTTC.

The V call is TRBV4-3, the J call TRBJ1-2, with D perhaps TRBD1 (5 bases). The CDR3 runs 15 residues. Germline loops: CDR1 LGHNA, CDR2 YSLEER. Trimming shortened V by 2 bases and J by 4 bases, and 14 bases separated the two germline ends. In DNA form, the CDR3 reads TGCGCCAGCAGCCAAAAGGCGGGGGGATCCTATGGCTACACCTTC. Amino acids: CASSQKAGGSYGYTF.